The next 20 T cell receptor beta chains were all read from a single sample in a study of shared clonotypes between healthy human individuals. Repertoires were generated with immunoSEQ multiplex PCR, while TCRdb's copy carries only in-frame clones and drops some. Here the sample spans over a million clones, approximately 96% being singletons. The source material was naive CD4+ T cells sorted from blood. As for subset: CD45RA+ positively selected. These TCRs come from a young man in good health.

CDR3 DNA sequence: TGTGCCAGCAGCTCCTCGACAGGGAGCACCGGGGAGCTGTTTTTT. This codes for CASSSSTGSTGELFF. The chain joins TRBV11-2 to TRBJ2-2; TRBD1 matches at 7 bases. CDR1 is SGHAT, CDR2 FQNNGV, per germline. There are 15 residues in the CDR3. Unmatched junction bases numbered 6, after V lost 4 bases and J lost 4 bases.

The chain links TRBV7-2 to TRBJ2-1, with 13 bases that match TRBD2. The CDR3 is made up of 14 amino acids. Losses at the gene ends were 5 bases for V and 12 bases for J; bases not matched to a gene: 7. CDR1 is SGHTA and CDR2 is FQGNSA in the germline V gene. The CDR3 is CASSVGLAGRGQFF. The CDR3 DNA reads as TGTGCCAGCAGCGTGGGACTAGCGGGGCGGGGGCAGTTCTTC.

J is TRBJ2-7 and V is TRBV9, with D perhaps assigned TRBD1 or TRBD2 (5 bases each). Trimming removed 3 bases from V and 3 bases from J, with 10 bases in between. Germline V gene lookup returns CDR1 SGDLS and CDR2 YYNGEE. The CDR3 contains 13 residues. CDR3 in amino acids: CASSGRDHYEQYF. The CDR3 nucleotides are TGTGCCAGCAGCGGCCGGGACCACTACGAGCAGTACTTC.

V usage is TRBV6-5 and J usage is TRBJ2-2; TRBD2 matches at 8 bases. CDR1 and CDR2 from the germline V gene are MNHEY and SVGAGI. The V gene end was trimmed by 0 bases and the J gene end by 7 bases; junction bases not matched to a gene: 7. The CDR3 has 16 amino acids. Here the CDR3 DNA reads TGTGCCAGCAGTTACTCAGCGGGAGCCGGGTACGGGGAGCTGTTTTTT. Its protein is CASSYSAGAGYGELFF.

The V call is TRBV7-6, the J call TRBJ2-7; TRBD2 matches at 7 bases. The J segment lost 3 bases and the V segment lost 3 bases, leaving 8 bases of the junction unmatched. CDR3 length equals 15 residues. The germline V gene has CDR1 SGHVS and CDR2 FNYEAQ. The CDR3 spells CASSLGGSKIYEQYF. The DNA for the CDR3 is TGTGCCAGCAGCTTGGGCGGGAGTAAAATCTACGAGCAGTACTTC.

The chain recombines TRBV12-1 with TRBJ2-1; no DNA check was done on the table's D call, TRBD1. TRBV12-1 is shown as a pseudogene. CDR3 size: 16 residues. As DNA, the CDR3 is TGTGCCACCCCGACTCAGGGCTCCGTATCCTACAATGAGCAGTTCTTC. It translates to CATPTQGSVSYNEQFF.

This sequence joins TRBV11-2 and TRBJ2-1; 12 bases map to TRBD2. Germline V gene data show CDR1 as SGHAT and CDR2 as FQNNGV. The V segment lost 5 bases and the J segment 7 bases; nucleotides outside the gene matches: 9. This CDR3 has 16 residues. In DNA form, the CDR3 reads TGTGCCAGCAGCCCTGGGACTAGCGGGCGTGGTAATGAGCAGTTCTTC. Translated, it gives CASSPGTSGRGNEQFF.

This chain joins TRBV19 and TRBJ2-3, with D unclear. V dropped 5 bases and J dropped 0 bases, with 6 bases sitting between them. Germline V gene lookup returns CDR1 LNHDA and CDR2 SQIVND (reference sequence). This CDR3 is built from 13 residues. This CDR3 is CASSWVSTDTQYF. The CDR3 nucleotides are TGTGCCAGTAGTTGGGTTAGCACAGATACGCAGTATTTT.

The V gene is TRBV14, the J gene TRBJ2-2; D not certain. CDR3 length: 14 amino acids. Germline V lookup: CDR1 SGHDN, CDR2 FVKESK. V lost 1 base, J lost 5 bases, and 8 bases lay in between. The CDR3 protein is CASSQVWGTGELFF. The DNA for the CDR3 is TGTGCCAGCAGCCAAGTGTGGGGTACCGGGGAGCTGTTTTTT.

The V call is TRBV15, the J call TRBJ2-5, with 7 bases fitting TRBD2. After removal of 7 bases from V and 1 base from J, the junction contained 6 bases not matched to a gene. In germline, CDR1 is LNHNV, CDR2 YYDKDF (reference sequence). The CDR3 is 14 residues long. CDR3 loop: CATKVSGRQETQYF. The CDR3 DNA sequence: TGTGCCACCAAAGTTAGCGGGCGCCAAGAGACCCAGTACTTC. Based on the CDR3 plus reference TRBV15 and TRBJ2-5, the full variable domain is DAMVIQNPRYQVTQFGKPVTLSCSQTLNHNVMYWYQQKSSQAPKLLFHYYDKDFNNEADTPDNFQSRRPNTSFCFLDIRSPGLGDTAMYLCATKVSGRQETQYFGPGTRLLVL.

CDR3 region: CASSSPKNEQFF. Here the CDR3 DNA reads TGTGCCAGTAGCTCCCCTAAGAATGAGCAGTTCTTC. The chain has TRBV19 and TRBJ2-1; D is ambiguous. This CDR3 is 12 amino acids long. CDR1 and CDR2 (germline): LNHDA, SQIVND (reference sequence). V shed 6 bases and J shed 7 bases, with 10 bases lying between them.

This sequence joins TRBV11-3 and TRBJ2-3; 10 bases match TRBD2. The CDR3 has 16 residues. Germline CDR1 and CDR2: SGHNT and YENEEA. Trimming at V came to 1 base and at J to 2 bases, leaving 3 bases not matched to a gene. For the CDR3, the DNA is TGTGCCAGCAGCTTAGGGGGGACTAGCGTCACAGATACGCAGTATTTT. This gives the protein CASSLGGTSVTDTQYF.

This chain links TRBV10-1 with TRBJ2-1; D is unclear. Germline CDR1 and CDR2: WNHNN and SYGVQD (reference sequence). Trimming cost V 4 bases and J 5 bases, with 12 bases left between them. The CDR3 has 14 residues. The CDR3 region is CASSGVGWNNEQFF. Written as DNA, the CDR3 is TGCGCCAGCAGTGGGGTGGGATGGAACAATGAGCAGTTCTTC.

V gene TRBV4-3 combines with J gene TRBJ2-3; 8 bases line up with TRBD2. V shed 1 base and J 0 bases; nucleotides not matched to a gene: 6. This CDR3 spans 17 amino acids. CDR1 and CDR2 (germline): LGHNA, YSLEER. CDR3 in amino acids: CASSQGGSSGSTDTQYF. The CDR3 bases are TGCGCCAGCAGCCAAGGCGGGTCTAGCGGGAGCACAGATACGCAGTATTTT.

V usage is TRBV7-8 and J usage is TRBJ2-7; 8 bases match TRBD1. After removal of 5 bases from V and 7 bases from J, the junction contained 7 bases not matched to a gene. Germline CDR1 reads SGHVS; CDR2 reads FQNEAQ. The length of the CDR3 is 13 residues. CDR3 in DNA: TGTGCCAGCAGCGGACAGGGTACGGGGGAGCAGTACTTC. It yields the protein CASSGQGTGEQYF.

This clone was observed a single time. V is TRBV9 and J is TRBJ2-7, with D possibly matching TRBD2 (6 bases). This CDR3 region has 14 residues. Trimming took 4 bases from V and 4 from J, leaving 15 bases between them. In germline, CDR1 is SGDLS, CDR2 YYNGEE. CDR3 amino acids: CASSPGLVGYEQYF. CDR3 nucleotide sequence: TGTGCCAGCAGCCCGGGACTCGTGGGGTACGAGCAGTACTTC.

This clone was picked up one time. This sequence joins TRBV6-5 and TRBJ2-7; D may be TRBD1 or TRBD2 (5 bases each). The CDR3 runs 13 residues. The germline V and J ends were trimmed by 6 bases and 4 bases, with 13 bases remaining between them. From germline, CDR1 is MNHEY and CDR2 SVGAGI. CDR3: CASRGPQRYEQYF. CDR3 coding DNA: TGTGCCAGCAGGGGACCGCAACGTTACGAGCAGTACTTC.

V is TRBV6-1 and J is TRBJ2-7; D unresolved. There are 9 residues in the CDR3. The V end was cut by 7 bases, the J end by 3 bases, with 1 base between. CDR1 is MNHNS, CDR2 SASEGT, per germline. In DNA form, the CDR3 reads TGTGCCAGCATCTACGAGCAGTACTTC. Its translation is CASIYEQYF.

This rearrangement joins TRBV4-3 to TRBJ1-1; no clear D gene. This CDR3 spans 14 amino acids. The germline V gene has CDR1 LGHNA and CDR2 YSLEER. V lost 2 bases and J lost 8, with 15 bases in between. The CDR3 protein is CASSQTQKSYEAFF. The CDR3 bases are TGCGCCAGCAGCCAAACCCAGAAGTCGTACGAAGCTTTCTTT.

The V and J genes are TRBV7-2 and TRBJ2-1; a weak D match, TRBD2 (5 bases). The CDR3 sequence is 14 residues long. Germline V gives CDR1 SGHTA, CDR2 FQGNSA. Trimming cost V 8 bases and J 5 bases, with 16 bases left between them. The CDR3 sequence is CASEGQVRNNEQFF. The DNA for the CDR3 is TGTGCCAGCGAGGGCCAGGTTCGAAACAATGAGCAGTTCTTC.